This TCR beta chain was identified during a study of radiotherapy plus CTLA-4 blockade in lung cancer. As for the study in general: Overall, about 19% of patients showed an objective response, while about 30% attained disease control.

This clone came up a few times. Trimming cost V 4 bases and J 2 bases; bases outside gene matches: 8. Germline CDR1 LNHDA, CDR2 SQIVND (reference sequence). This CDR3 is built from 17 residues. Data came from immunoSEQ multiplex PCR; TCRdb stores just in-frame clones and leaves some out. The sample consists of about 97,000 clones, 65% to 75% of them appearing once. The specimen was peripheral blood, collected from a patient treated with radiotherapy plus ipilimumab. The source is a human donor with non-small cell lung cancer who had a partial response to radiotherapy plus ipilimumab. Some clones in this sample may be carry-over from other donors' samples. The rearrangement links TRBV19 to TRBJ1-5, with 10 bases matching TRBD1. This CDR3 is CASSTGQGPRGNQPQHF. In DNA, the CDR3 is TGTGCCAGTAGTACGGGACAGGGGCCGAGAGGCAATCAGCCCCAGCATTTT. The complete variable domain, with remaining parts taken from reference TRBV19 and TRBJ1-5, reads DGGITQSPKYLFRKEGQNVTLSCEQNLNHDAMYWYRQDPGQGLRLIYYSQIVNDFQKGDIAEGYSVSREKKESFPLTVTSAQKNPTAFYLCASSTGQGPRGNQPQHFGDGTRLSIL.